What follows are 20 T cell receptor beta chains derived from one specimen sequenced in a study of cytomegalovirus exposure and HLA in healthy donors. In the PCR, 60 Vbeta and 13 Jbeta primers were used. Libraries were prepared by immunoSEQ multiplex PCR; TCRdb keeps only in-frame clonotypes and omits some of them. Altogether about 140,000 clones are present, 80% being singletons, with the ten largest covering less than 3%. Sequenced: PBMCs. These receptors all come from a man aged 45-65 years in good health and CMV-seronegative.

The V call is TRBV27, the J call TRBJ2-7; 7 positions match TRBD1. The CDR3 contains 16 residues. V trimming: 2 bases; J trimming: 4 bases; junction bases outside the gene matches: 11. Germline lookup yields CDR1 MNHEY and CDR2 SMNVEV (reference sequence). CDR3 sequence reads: CASSLHRDSLFYEQYF. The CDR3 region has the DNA TGTGCCAGCAGTTTACACCGGGACAGCCTGTTTTACGAGCAGTACTTC.

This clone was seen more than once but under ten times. The CDR3 DNA is TGTGCCAGCAGCGATCCTGAGACTTCATCACCCCTCCACTTT. Translating gives CASSDPETSSPLHF. The chain is built from TRBV9 and TRBJ1-6; D remains unclear. The V gene's germline CDR1 is SGDLS and CDR2 YYNGEE. The CDR3 runs to 14 residues. V was cut by 3 bases and J by 10 bases, with 14 bases left in between.

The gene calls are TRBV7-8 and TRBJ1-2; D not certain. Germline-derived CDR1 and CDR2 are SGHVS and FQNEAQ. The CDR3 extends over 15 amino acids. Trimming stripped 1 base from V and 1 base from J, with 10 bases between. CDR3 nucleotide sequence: TGTGCCAGCAGCTTAGACCCGACATATAACTATGGCTACACCTTC. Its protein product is CASSLDPTYNYGYTF. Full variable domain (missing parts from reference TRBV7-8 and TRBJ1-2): GAGVSQSPRYKVAKRGQDVALRCDPISGHVSLFWYQQALGQGPEFLTYFQNEAQLDKSGLPSDRFFAERPEGSVSTLKIQRTQQEDSAVYLCASSLDPTYNYGYTFGSGTRLTVV.

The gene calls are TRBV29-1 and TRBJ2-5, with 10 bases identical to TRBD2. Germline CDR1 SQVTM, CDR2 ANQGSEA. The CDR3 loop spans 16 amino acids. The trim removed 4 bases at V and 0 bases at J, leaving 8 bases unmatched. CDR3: CSVGLAGDTYQETQYF. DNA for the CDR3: TGCAGCGTTGGCCTAGCGGGGGACACGTACCAAGAGACCCAGTACTTC.

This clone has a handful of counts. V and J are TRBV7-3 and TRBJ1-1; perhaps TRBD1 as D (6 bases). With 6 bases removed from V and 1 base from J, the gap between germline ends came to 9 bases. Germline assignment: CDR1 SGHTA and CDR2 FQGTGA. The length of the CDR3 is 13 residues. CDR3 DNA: TGTGCCAGCAGACAGGGCCCGAACACTGAAGCTTTCTTT. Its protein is CASRQGPNTEAFF.

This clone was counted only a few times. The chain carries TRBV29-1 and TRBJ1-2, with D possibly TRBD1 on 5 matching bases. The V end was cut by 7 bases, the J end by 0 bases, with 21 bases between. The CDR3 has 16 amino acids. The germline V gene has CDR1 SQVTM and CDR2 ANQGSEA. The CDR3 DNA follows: TGCAGCGGATCAGACACCCAGGGAATATCTAACTATGGCTACACCTTC. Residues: CSGSDTQGISNYGYTF.

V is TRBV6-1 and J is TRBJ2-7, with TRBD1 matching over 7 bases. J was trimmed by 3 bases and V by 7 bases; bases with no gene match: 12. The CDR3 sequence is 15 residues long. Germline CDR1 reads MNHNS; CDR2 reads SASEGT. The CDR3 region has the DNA TGTGCCAGCACCAACAGAGGGGGCGGGCTCTACGAGCAGTACTTC. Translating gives CASTNRGGGLYEQYF.

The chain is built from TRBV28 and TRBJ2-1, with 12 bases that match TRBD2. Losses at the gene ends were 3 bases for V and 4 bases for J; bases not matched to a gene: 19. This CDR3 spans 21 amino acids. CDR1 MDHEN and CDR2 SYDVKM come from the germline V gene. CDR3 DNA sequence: TGTGCCAGCAGTTTTAGGCGATTAGGGACTAGCGGGTCTACCTATTACAATGAGCAGTTCTTC. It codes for CASSFRRLGTSGSTYYNEQFF.

The CDR3 sequence is CASSYSTGRLNGYTF. In DNA form, the CDR3 reads TGTGCCAGCAGTTATTCGACAGGGCGACTCAATGGCTACACCTTC. This chain connects TRBV6-5 to TRBJ1-2, with 7 nucleotides matching TRBD1. From germline, CDR1 is MNHEY and CDR2 SVGAGI. V lost 3 bases, J lost 6 bases, and 10 bases stayed unmatched. This CDR3 region has 15 residues.

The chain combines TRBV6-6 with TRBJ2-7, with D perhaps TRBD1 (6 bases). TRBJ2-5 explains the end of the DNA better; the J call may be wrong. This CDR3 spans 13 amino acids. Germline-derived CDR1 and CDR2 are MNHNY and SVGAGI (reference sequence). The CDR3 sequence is CASRGHYQETQYF. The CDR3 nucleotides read TGTGCCAGCAGGGGACATTACCAAGAGACCCAGTACTTC.

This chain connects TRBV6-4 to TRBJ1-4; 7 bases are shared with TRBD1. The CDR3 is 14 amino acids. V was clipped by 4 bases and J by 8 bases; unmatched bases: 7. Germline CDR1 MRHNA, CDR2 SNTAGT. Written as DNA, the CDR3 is TGTGCCAGCAGTGCAACAGGGGAGAAGGAAAAACTGTTTTTT. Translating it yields CASSATGEKEKLFF.

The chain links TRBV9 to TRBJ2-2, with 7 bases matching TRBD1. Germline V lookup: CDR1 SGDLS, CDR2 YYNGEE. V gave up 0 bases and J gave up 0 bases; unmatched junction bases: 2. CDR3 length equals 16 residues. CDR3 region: CASSVGGTANTGELFF. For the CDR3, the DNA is TGTGCCAGCAGCGTAGGTGGGACAGCGAACACCGGGGAGCTGTTTTTT. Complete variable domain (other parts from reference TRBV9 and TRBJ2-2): DSGVTQTPKHLITATGQRVTLRCSPRSGDLSVYWYQQSLDQGLQFLIQYYNGEERAKGNILERFSAQQFPDLHSELNLSSLELGDSALYFCASSVGGTANTGELFFGEGSRLTVL.

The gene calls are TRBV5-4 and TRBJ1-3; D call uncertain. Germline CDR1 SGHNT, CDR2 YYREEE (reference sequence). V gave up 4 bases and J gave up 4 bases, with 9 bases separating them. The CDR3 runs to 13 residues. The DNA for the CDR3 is TGTGCCAGCAGCCCCAGTCTGGGAAACACCATATATTTT. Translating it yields CASSPSLGNTIYF.

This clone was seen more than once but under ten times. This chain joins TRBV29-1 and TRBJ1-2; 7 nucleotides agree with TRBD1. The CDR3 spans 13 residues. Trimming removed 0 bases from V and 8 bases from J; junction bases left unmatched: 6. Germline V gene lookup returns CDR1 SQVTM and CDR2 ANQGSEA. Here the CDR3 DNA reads TGCAGCGTTGAAGAGGAGGGGGCGCGGGGCTACACCTTC. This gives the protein CSVEEEGARGYTF.

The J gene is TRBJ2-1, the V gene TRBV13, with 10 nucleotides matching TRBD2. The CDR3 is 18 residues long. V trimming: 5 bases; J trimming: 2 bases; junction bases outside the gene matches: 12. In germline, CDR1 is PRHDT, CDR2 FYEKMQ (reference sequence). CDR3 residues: CASSQGASGRMAYNEQFF. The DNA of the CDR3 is TGTGCCAGCAGCCAGGGGGCTAGCGGGAGAATGGCCTACAATGAGCAGTTCTTC.

CDR3 amino acids: CASSLGLSQETQYF. The DNA of the CDR3 is TGTGCCAGCAGCTTAGGGCTCTCCCAAGAGACCCAGTACTTC. J is TRBJ2-5 and V is TRBV7-2, with D uncertain. The CDR3 is 14 amino acids. Germline CDR1 is SGHTA and CDR2 is FQGNSA. Trimming left V 1 base short and J 1 base short, with 7 bases between.

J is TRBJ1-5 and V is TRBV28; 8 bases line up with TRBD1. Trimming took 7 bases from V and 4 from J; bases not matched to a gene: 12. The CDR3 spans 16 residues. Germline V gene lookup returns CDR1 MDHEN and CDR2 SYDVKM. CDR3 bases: TGTGCCAGCATTGATGTAGGACAGGGCCAGAATCAGCCCCAGCATTTT. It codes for CASIDVGQGQNQPQHF. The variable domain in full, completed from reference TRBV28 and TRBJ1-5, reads DVKVTQSSRYLVKRTGEKVFLECVQDMDHENMFWYRQDPGLGLRLIYFSYDVKMKEKGDIPEGYSVSREKKERFSLILESASTNQTSMYLCASIDVGQGQNQPQHFGDGTRLSIL.

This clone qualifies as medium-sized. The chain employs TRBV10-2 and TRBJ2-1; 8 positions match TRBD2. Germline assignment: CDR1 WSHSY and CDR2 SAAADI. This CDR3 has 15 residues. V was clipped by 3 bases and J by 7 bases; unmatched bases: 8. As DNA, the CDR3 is TGCGCCAGCAGTGAAACTAGCGGCTTCCTAAATGAGCAGTTCTTC. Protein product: CASSETSGFLNEQFF.

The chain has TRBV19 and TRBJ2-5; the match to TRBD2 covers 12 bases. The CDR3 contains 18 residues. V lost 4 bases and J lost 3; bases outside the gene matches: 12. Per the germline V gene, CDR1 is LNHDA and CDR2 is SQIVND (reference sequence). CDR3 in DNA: TGTGCCAGTAGTAAACTAGGGCTAGCGGGAGGGCCTGAAGAGACCCAGTACTTC. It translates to CASSKLGLAGGPEETQYF.

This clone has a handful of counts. CDR3 coding DNA: TGTGCCAGCTCAAGGACAGGGGGCCAGACTGAAGCTTTCTTT. Translating gives CASSRTGGQTEAFF. The chain uses TRBV18 and TRBJ1-1, with 11 positions matching TRBD1. Trimming at V came to 5 bases and at J to 5 bases, leaving 4 bases not matched to a gene. CDR1 is KGHSH and CDR2 is LQKENI in the germline V gene. This CDR3 is built from 14 residues.